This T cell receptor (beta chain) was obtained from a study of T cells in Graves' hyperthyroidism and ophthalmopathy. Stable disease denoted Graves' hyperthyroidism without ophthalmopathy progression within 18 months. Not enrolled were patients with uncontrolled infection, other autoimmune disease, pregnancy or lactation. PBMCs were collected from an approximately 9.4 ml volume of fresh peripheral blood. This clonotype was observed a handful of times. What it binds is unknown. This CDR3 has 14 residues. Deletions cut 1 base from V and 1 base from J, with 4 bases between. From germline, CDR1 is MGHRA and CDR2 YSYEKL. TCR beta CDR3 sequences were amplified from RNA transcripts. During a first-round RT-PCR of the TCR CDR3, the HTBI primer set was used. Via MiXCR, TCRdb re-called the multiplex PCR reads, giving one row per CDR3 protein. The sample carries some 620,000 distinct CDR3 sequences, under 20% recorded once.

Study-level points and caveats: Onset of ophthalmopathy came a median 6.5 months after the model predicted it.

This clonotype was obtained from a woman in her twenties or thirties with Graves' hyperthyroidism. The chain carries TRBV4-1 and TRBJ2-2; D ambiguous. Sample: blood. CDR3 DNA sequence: TGCGCCAGCAGCCAAGCCAGGAACACCGGGGAGCTGTTTTTT. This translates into CASSQARNTGELFF.